This note documents a single T cell receptor beta chain sequence. The data were taken from a study of blood T cell repertoires in COVID-19. Trimming took off 8 bases at V and 6 bases at J, with 14 bases between the two ends. CDR1 and CDR2 (germline): ENHRY, SYGVKD. This CDR3 spans 13 amino acids. Per the original methods: Nucleated cell number was recorded as an estimate derived from reference gene primer amplification. Using immunoSEQ multiplex PCR, the repertoire was profiled, and TCRdb retains in-frame clones only, with some absent. Clonal size and the V and J genes are those of that table, whereas D and trimming came from the DNA. The sample contains 95,000 to 150,000 clones, 80% to 90% of which appear only once.

The sequenced material came from peripheral blood. The sequence was obtained from a man older than 75 with active or convalescent COVID-19. This sequence joins TRBV10-3 and TRBJ1-5; tentative D call: TRBD1 (6 bases). The CDR3 is CAIQQGGSQPQHF. For the CDR3, the DNA is TGTGCCATCCAACAGGGCGGGTCTCAGCCCCAGCATTTT.